Each of the 31 T cell receptor beta chains below was sequenced from the same sample in a study of immune heterogeneity within non-small cell lung tumors. The template for each sample was 450 to 750 ng of genomic DNA, which had been extracted from bulk tumor tissue. Several biopsies per primary tumor, spaced far apart, were taken during surgery. Enrolled patients presented with newly diagnosed, previously untreated non-small cell lung cancer and underwent curative surgery. Multiplex PCR with 32 V and 13 J primers amplified TCR beta CDR3. Each CDR3 protein gets one entry after TCRdb re-called the multiplex PCR reads with MiXCR. The table records about 21,000 distinct CDR3 sequences, about 29% of them present only once. The sequenced sample consisted of lung tumor tissue. Receptors originate from a man aged 35 to 55 with non-small cell lung cancer.

This clonotype was observed at least ten times. The chain links TRBV9 to TRBJ2-7; D uncertain. Germline assignment: CDR1 SGDLS and CDR2 YYNGEE. This CDR3 has 13 residues. The V and J ends lost 4 bases and 6 bases respectively, with 14 bases between them. CDR3 protein: CASSRAYQGEQYF. Here the CDR3 DNA reads TGTGCCAGCAGCCGGGCCTACCAAGGCGAGCAGTACTTC.

The V gene is TRBV5-4, the J gene TRBJ1-3; D gene unclear. V was pared by 3 bases and J by 4 bases, with 8 bases between. The V gene's germline CDR1 is SGHNT and CDR2 YYREEE (reference sequence). The CDR3 has 13 residues. The CDR3 region is CASSYGPGNTIYF. The CDR3 DNA is TGTGCCAGCAGCTACGGGCCCGGAAACACCATATATTTT.

The chain carries TRBV29-1 and TRBJ1-4; D may be TRBD1 (6 bases). Trimming shortened V by 7 bases and J by 8 bases, and 14 bases separated the two germline ends. Germline V gene lookup returns CDR1 SQVTM and CDR2 ANQGSEA. The CDR3 has 12 residues. CDR3 residues: CSARTEAEKLFF. The CDR3 DNA follows: TGCAGCGCTCGGACAGAGGCGGAAAAACTGTTTTTT.

In this sample, this clonotype turned up many times. The chain couples TRBV2 to TRBJ1-5; no clear D gene. The CDR3 is 14 amino acids. Per the germline V gene, CDR1 is SNHLY and CDR2 is FYNNEI. Trimming took 1 base from V and 4 from J, leaving 8 bases between them. In DNA form, the CDR3 reads TGTGCCAGCAGTGAAGGGTCCCCAAATCAGCCCCAGCATTTT. As protein: CASSEGSPNQPQHF.

This clonotype is labeled medium-sized. CDR3 loop: CASSQTGMNEKLFF. The CDR3 DNA is TGCGCCAGCAGCCAGACAGGGATGAATGAAAAACTGTTTTTT. The V gene is TRBV4-1, the J gene TRBJ1-4; TRBD1 aligns across 7 bases. Losses at the gene ends were 3 bases for V and 5 bases for J; bases not matched to a gene: 3. The CDR3 consists of 14 residues. The germline CDR1 and CDR2 sequences are MGHRA and YSYEKL.

Remarks on this clonotype: A clone one base away is much larger, so this may be a read error. The rearrangement uses TRBV7-6 and TRBJ2-7; the match to TRBD2 covers 7 bases. CDR1 is SGHVS and CDR2 is FNYEAQ in the germline V gene. The trim removed 5 bases at V and 5 bases at J, leaving 12 bases unmatched. This CDR3 spans 15 amino acids. The CDR3, as DNA: TGTGCCAGCAGCCCAACTAGCGTGAGGGCCCACGAGCAGTACTTC. As protein: CASSPTSVRAHEQYF.

This chain links TRBV6-2 or TRBV6-3 with TRBJ2-1; the D gene is possibly TRBD2 (6 bases). CDR3 length: 11 residues. Trimming cost V 5 bases and J 8 bases, with 7 bases left between them. CDR1 and CDR2 (germline): MNHEY, SVGEGT. CDR3 sequence reads: CASSLAYEQFF. The CDR3 coding sequence is TGTGCCAGCAGTCTAGCGTATGAGCAGTTCTTC.

V and J are TRBV7-8 and TRBJ2-7; TRBD1 agrees at 7 bases. There are 14 residues in the CDR3. Looked up from germline, CDR1 is SGHVS and CDR2 is FQNEAQ. Trimming took 4 bases from V and 0 from J; bases not matched to a gene: 3. CDR3 sequence (DNA): TGTGCCAGCAGCTCAGGGACAGCCTCCTACGAGCAGTACTTC. Protein sequence: CASSSGTASYEQYF.

This clonotype was seen repeatedly, ten times or more. This chain uses TRBV20-1 with TRBJ2-7; D is unresolved. With 1 base removed from V and 5 bases from J, the gap between germline ends came to 15 bases. The germline CDR1 and CDR2 sequences are DFQATT and SNEGSKA (reference sequence). CDR3 length: 14 amino acids. The CDR3 nucleotides are TGCAGTGCTAGAGTAGACCCCCGGTCCCACGAGCAGTACTTC. Protein sequence: CSARVDPRSHEQYF.

As for this clonotype: This could be a read error, since a much larger clone is one nucleotide away. This chain links TRBV7-2 with TRBJ1-6; 8 bases are shared with TRBD1. This CDR3 is 15 amino acids long. Germline CDR1 SGHTA, CDR2 FQGNSA. CDR3 bases: TGTGCCAGCAGCAAACGGACAGGGAAAGATTCACCCATCCACTTT. Amino acid sequence: CASSKRTGKDSPIHF.

This clonotype was detected many times. This rearrangement joins TRBV4-2 to TRBJ1-1, with D perhaps matching TRBD1 (5 bases). CDR3 length equals 13 residues. The V end lost 7 bases, the J end lost 5 bases, and 14 bases lay between the germline ends. Germline lookup yields CDR1 LGHNA and CDR2 YNFKEQ. The CDR3 protein is CASKPPGRTEAFF. The DNA of the CDR3 is TGTGCCAGCAAGCCCCCAGGGCGGACTGAAGCTTTCTTT.

Comment on this clonotype: A read error may account for a junction end that differs from germline. The J gene is TRBJ1-2, the V gene TRBV20-1, with D uncertain. Per germline, CDR1 DFQATT and CDR2 SNEGSKA (reference sequence). The CDR3 totals 15 residues. DNA of the CDR3: TGCAGTGCTCCCTGGGGATGGACCTATAACTATGGCCACACCTTC. This gives the protein CSAPWGWTYNYGHTF.

This sequence joins TRBV30 and TRBJ2-2, with 12 bases aligning to TRBD2. V lost 0 bases to trimming and J lost 6 bases; unmatched junction nucleotides: 5. CDR3 length equals 16 residues. Germline V gives CDR1 GTSNPN, CDR2 SVGIG (reference sequence). The CDR3 DNA is TGTGCCTGGAGTGTCGGACTAGCGGGATCGGCCGGGGAGCTGTTTTTT. Amino acid sequence: CAWSVGLAGSAGELFF.

This clonotype was recorded many times. The chain recombines TRBV28 with TRBJ2-7, with a possible D match to TRBD2 (6 bases). The germline V and J ends were trimmed by 6 bases and 4 bases, with 10 bases remaining between them. The CDR3 spans 12 residues. CDR1 and CDR2 (germline): MDHEN, SYDVKM. The CDR3 DNA reads TGTGCCAGCAGGTCGGGGGATTACGAGCAGTACTTC. Encoded protein: CASRSGDYEQYF.

This clonotype was observed at least ten times. This chain uses TRBV7-8 with TRBJ2-2; perhaps TRBD2 as D (5 bases). V dropped 8 bases and J dropped 5 bases, with 9 bases sitting between them. Germline lookup yields CDR1 SGHVS and CDR2 FQNEAQ. This CDR3 is built from 12 residues. CDR3 sequence reads: CASQSGTGELFF. The DNA of the CDR3 is TGTGCCAGCCAATCGGGGACCGGGGAGCTGTTTTTT.

By sample fraction, this clonotype is medium-sized (0.01 to 0.1%). The V call is TRBV20-1, the J call TRBJ1-1, with TRBD1 matching 7 bases. V lost 2 bases and J lost 4; bases outside the gene matches: 10. CDR1 and CDR2 from the germline V gene are DFQATT and SNEGSKA (reference sequence). The CDR3 sequence is 15 residues long. CDR3 in DNA: TGCAGTGCTAGAATGGGACAGCGTAGGGGCACTGAAGCTTTCTTT. Amino acid sequence: CSARMGQRRGTEAFF.

About this clonotype: This sequence may be a read error, since a much larger clone differs from it by one base. DNA of the CDR3: TGTGCCAGCATACCGGGTCCCAGGGATTCACCCCTCCACTTT. Its translation: CASIPGPRDSPLHF. V gene TRBV28 combines with J gene TRBJ1-6, with D perhaps TRBD1 (5 bases). The V end was cut by 7 bases, the J end by 8 bases, with 15 bases between. The germline V gene encodes CDR1 MDHEN and CDR2 SYDVKM. This CDR3 is built from 14 residues.

A word on this clonotype: A much larger clone lies one base from this, so it may be a read error. The V gene is TRBV19, the J gene TRBJ2-1; D remains unclear. The length of the CDR3 is 12 residues. Germline CDR1 reads LNHDA; CDR2 reads SQIVND (reference sequence). V was clipped by 3 bases and J by 2 bases, with 2 bases between them. The CDR3 loop reads CASSIPYNEQFF. CDR3 sequence (DNA): TGTGCCAGTAGTATCCCCTACAATGAGCAGTTCTTC. The complete variable domain, with remaining parts taken from reference TRBV19 and TRBJ2-1, reads DGGITQSPKYLFRKEGQNVTLSCEQNLNHDAMYWYRQDPGQGLRLIYYSQIVNDFQKGDIAEGYSVSREKKESFPLTVTSAQKNPTAFYLCASSIPYNEQFFGPGTRLTVL.

This clonotype turned up a few times. The CDR3 here is CATSDATGSSNQPQHF. DNA for the CDR3: TGTGCCACCAGTGATGCGACAGGGTCGAGCAATCAGCCCCAGCATTTT. V and J are TRBV24-1 and TRBJ1-5, with TRBD1 identical over 7 bases. The CDR3 runs to 16 residues. Germline V gene lookup returns CDR1 KGHDR and CDR2 SFDVKD. With 3 bases clipped from V and 1 base from J, the junction kept 5 bases outside the gene matches.

This clonotype was detected a few times. The chain couples TRBV29-1 to TRBJ2-1; weak D call: TRBD1 (6 bases). Germline V lookup: CDR1 SQVTM, CDR2 ANQGSEA. The CDR3 extends over 11 amino acids. Trimming stripped 0 bases from V and 15 bases from J, with 12 bases between. The CDR3 DNA reads as TGCAGCGTTGAAGAGGGGGCGCGGCTGTTCTTC. Amino acids: CSVEEGARLFF.

This clonotype was counted many times. The chain uses TRBV6-1 and TRBJ1-4; 9 positions agree with TRBD1. The CDR3 is made up of 15 amino acids. Trimming at V came to 5 bases and at J to 6 bases, leaving 7 bases not matched to a gene. Germline CDR1 MNHNS, CDR2 SASEGT. CDR3 sequence (DNA): TGTGCCAGCAGTCCAGACAGGGGGAGGTATGAAAAACTGTTTTTT. Its protein is CASSPDRGRYEKLFF.

As to this clonotype: A read error may explain this, as a much larger clone is one base away. The V and J genes are TRBV29-1 and TRBJ2-7, with unresolved D. The CDR3 extends over 12 amino acids. Germline values: CDR1 SQVTM, CDR2 ANQGSEA. The CDR3 region is CRAQRTSYEQYF. The CDR3 DNA follows: TGCAGAGCCCAAAGGACGTCCTACGAGCAGTACTTC.

This clonotype appeared a few times. For the CDR3, the DNA is TGTGCCAGCAGCCAAGGTTTGGCTAGCGGGTCCTCGAGCTCCTACGAGCAGTACTTC. Residues: CASSQGLASGSSSSYEQYF. The rearrangement uses TRBV3-1 and TRBJ2-7; TRBD2 matches 8 bases. Germline V lookup: CDR1 LGHDT, CDR2 YNNKEL (reference sequence). The trim removed 1 base at V and 0 bases at J, leaving 14 bases unmatched. This CDR3 has 19 residues.

This clonotype was observed at least ten times. V is TRBV2 and J is TRBJ2-3; TRBD1 matches at 7 bases. Germline CDR1 is SNHLY and CDR2 is FYNNEI. This CDR3 region has 13 residues. V was clipped by 7 bases and J by 9 bases; unmatched bases: 10. DNA of the CDR3: TGTGCCAGCAAGCTATCGGGACAGACGACGCAGTATTTT. It codes for CASKLSGQTTQYF.

As concerns this clonotype: Just one base apart from a much larger clone, this may be a read error. The gene calls are TRBV12-3 or TRBV12-4 and TRBJ2-4; D may be TRBD2 (6 bases). The CDR3 contains 20 residues. V lost 6 bases and J lost 6, with 33 bases in between. This CDR3 reads CASSTGGLVSPSLSRNIQYF. The DNA of the CDR3 is TGTGCCAGCAGCACCGGGGGACTCGTCTCCCCCTCTTTAAGCAGAAACATTCAGTACTTC.

In regard to this clonotype: Given a much more abundant clone one base away, this may be a read error. The chain uses TRBV12-5 and TRBJ2-3, with 10 nucleotides matching TRBD1. The length of the CDR3 is 15 residues. Germline V gene data show CDR1 as LGHNT and CDR2 as FRNRAP. V was pared by 6 bases and J by 4 bases, with 7 bases of the junction left unmatched. CDR3 DNA: TGTGCTAGTGGGTACGGGACAGGGGAAGCAGATACGCAGTATTTT. It yields the protein CASGYGTGEADTQYF.

The chain uses TRBV5-1 and TRBJ1-2; 10 bases are shared with TRBD1. The germline V gene has CDR1 SGHRS and CDR2 YFSETQ. V lost 0 bases to trimming and J lost 5 bases; unmatched junction nucleotides: 7. This CDR3 is 16 amino acids long. CDR3 region: CASSLGQGARTYGYTF. The DNA of the CDR3 is TGCGCCAGCAGCTTGGGACAGGGGGCGCGGACATATGGCTACACCTTC.

This clonotype was detected ten times or more. The chain joins TRBV7-2 to TRBJ2-1; 10 bases line up with TRBD2. Germline V gene lookup returns CDR1 SGHTA and CDR2 FQGNSA. V gave up 3 bases and J gave up 4 bases; unmatched junction bases: 3. This CDR3 contains 15 residues. CDR3: CASSFGLAAYNEQFF. The CDR3 DNA follows: TGTGCCAGCAGCTTCGGACTAGCGGCTTACAATGAGCAGTTCTTC. Full variable domain (remainder filled in from reference TRBV7-2 and TRBJ2-1): GAGVSQSPSNKVTEKGKDVELRCDPISGHTALYWYRQSLGQGLEFLIYFQGNSAPDKSGLPSDRFSAERTGGSVSTLTIQRTQQEDSAVYLCASSFGLAAYNEQFFGPGTRLTVL.

This clonotype was seen ten or more times. This chain uses TRBV14 with TRBJ2-7; no firm D call. Trimming cost V 0 bases and J 3 bases, with 9 bases left between them. CDR1 SGHDN and CDR2 FVKESK come from the germline V gene. There are 14 residues in the CDR3. The CDR3 DNA follows: TGTGCCAGCAGCCAAGAGGGTTTGTTCTACGAGCAGTACTTC. Its translation: CASSQEGLFYEQYF.

This clonotype was recorded many times. The chain has TRBV2 and TRBJ2-5; 9 nucleotides agree with TRBD1. Per the germline V gene, CDR1 is SNHLY and CDR2 is FYNNEI. The J segment lost 5 bases and the V segment lost 5 bases, leaving 3 bases of the junction unmatched. This CDR3 is built from 13 residues. The CDR3 DNA sequence: TGTGCCAGCAGTAGAGACAGGGGGGAGACCCAGTACTTC. It specifies CASSRDRGETQYF. Variable domain in full (rest from reference TRBV2 and TRBJ2-5): EPEVTQTPSHQVTQMGQEVILRCVPISNHLYFYWYRQILGQKVEFLVSFYNNEISEKSEIFDDQFSVERPDGSNFTLKIRSTKLEDSAMYFCASSRDRGETQYFGPGTRLLVL.

This sequence joins TRBV6-2 or TRBV6-3 and TRBJ2-1, with a tentative D call TRBD1 (6 bases). This CDR3 is 15 amino acids long. Germline V gene lookup returns CDR1 MNHEY and CDR2 SVGEGT. Trimming took 6 bases from V and 1 from J, leaving 13 bases between them. DNA of the CDR3: TGTGCCAGCAGATGGGACACGCTGTCCTACAATGAGCAGTTCTTC. Translated, it gives CASRWDTLSYNEQFF.